The 32 T cell receptor beta chains given below trace back to one sample, sequenced in a study of human T cells and chemical hapten exposure. TCRdb used MiXCR to reprocess the RACE reads, holding one entry per CDR3 protein. The sample records 35,000 to 50,000 distinct CDR3 sequences, 9.5% to 15% being singletons. Specified time point: pre-sensitization, week 0. The treatment here: therapeutic diphenylcyclopropenone sensitization with weekly scalp DPC. Sequences were derived from whole blood, sampled in connection with sensitization to the hapten diphenylcyclopropenone (DPC). Source of these receptors: a woman aged 25 to 39 with alopecia areata. Some clones in this sample may be carry-over from other donors' samples.

This clonotype was counted at least ten times. V gene TRBV19 combines with J gene TRBJ2-5, with 8 nucleotides matching TRBD2. J lost 6 bases, V lost 7 bases, and 13 bases had no gene match. Per germline, CDR1 LNHDA and CDR2 SQIVND (reference sequence). The CDR3 spans 15 residues. The CDR3 protein is CASTPRGGPFQTQYF. CDR3 sequence (DNA): TGTGCCAGTACCCCCCGGGGGGGCCCTTTTCAGACCCAGTACTTC.

This clonotype was seen many times. V usage is TRBV11-2 and J usage is TRBJ1-1; D gene unclear. The V and J ends lost 3 bases and 0 bases respectively, with 2 bases between them. CDR3 length: 12 amino acids. Germline V gene data show CDR1 as SGHAT and CDR2 as FQNNGV. This CDR3 reads CASSLLNTEAFF. CDR3 bases: TGTGCCAGCAGCTTGCTGAACACTGAAGCTTTCTTT.

This clonotype was counted ten times or more. The chain couples TRBV10-3 to TRBJ2-3, with D unclear. CDR3 size: 14 residues. CDR1 ENHRY and CDR2 SYGVKD come from the germline V gene. V lost 3 bases to trimming and J lost 6 bases, with 13 bases between them. This CDR3 is CAISEQNSADTQYF. DNA for the CDR3: TGTGCCATCAGTGAACAGAACTCGGCCGATACGCAGTATTTT.

This clonotype was seen many times. The chain has TRBV5-1 and TRBJ1-1, with 10 bases fitting TRBD1. Germline V gene sequence: CDR1 SGHRS, CDR2 YFSETQ. Trimming cost V 3 bases and J 3 bases; bases outside gene matches: 2. This CDR3 region has 14 residues. The CDR3 region is CASSYGTGDTEAFF. The CDR3 DNA reads as TGCGCCAGCAGCTACGGGACAGGGGACACTGAAGCTTTCTTT.

The chain links TRBV7-2 to TRBJ2-7; D is uncertain. The V and J ends lost 3 bases and 2 bases respectively, with 8 bases between them. The germline V gene has CDR1 SGHTA and CDR2 FQGNSA. This CDR3 comprises 13 residues. The CDR3 bases are TGTGCCAGCAGCTTGGGTAACACCTACGAGCAGTACTTC. This sequence encodes CASSLGNTYEQYF.

This clonotype was found a few times. V usage is TRBV6-1 and J usage is TRBJ2-5; TRBD2 matches at 11 bases. CDR3 length: 16 amino acids. The V segment lost 10 bases and the J segment 4 bases; nucleotides outside the gene matches: 14. The germline V gene encodes CDR1 MNHNS and CDR2 SASEGT. CDR3 sequence (DNA): TGTGCCACCGAGAAACCTACTAGCGGGAGAGGAGAGACCCAGTACTTC. Translation: CATEKPTSGRGETQYF.

CDR3 loop: CASSSPTGNEQFF. CDR3 in DNA: TGTGCCAGCAGCTCACCAACAGGGAATGAGCAGTTCTTC. The rearrangement uses TRBV7-9 and TRBJ2-1, with D perhaps matching TRBD1 (6 bases). V was cut by 4 bases and J by 7 bases, with 11 bases left in between. The CDR3 spans 13 residues. CDR1 and CDR2 from the germline V gene are SEHNR and FQNEAQ (reference sequence). The full variable domain, in which reference TRBV7-9 and TRBJ2-1 provide the parts outside the CDR3, is DTGVSQNPRHKITKRGQNVTFRCDPISEHNRLYWYRQTLGQGPEFLTYFQNEAQLEKSRLLSDRFSAERPKGSFSTLEIQRTEQGDSAMYLCASSSPTGNEQFFGPGTRLTVL.

There are many counts of this clonotype. The chain combines TRBV6-2 or TRBV6-3 with TRBJ2-7; 8 nucleotides agree with TRBD2. The CDR3 consists of 15 residues. V shed 6 bases and J 3 bases; nucleotides not matched to a gene: 10. In germline, CDR1 is MNHEY, CDR2 SVGEGT. The CDR3 coding sequence is TGTGCCAGCAGACCCGGACTAGCTCAAGGCTACGAGCAGTACTTC. Translated: CASRPGLAQGYEQYF.

This clonotype was seen once. The chain combines TRBV6-1 with TRBJ2-7; D gene unclear. Germline CDR1 is MNHNS and CDR2 is SASEGT. Trimming took off 7 bases at V and 0 bases at J, with 10 bases between the two ends. The CDR3 sequence is 13 residues long. CDR3 sequence reads: CASTGRTSYEQYF. The CDR3 bases are TGTGCCAGCACCGGACGGACCTCCTACGAGCAGTACTTC.

This clonotype has just a few counts. This chain joins TRBV9 and TRBJ1-6; a possible D gene is TRBD1 (6 bases). Trimming removed 1 base at V and 7 bases at J, with 21 bases between. There are 18 residues in the CDR3. CDR1 and CDR2 (germline): SGDLS, YYNGEE. The CDR3 DNA reads as TGTGCCAGCAGCGTACAAAGTACGGGACACGCGGGAAATTCACCCCTCCACTTT. It is translated as CASSVQSTGHAGNSPLHF.

This clonotype occurred many times. This rearrangement joins TRBV20-1 to TRBJ2-1, with 7 bases identical to TRBD2. The CDR3 is made up of 13 amino acids. V trimming: 6 bases; J trimming: 1 base; junction bases outside the gene matches: 3. Germline-derived CDR1 and CDR2 are DFQATT and SNEGSKA (reference sequence). The CDR3 region has the DNA TGCAGTGCCGGACTAGATTCCTACAATGAGCAGTTCTTC. This sequence encodes CSAGLDSYNEQFF.

There are many counts of this clonotype. CDR3 DNA: TGTGCCAGCAGCCAAGATATTGATTTGAACACTGAAGCTTTCTTT. Its translation: CASSQDIDLNTEAFF. This chain links TRBV3-1 with TRBJ1-1; no reliable D call. The CDR3 has 15 amino acids. V lost 0 bases and J 0 bases, leaving 8 bases between the germline ends. Germline V gene lookup returns CDR1 LGHDT and CDR2 YNNKEL (reference sequence). The variable domain in full, completed from reference TRBV3-1 and TRBJ1-1, reads DTAVSQTPKYLVTQMGNDKSIKCEQNLGHDTMYWYKQDSKKFLKIMFSYNNKELIINETVPNRFSPKSPDKAHLNLHINSLELGDSAVYFCASSQDIDLNTEAFFGQGTRLTVV.

The V and J genes are TRBV7-2 and TRBJ1-6; TRBD1 might be the D (5 bases). The CDR3 has 16 residues. Germline V gives CDR1 SGHTA, CDR2 FQGNSA. V was trimmed by 4 bases and J by 5 bases, leaving 15 bases between them. The chain's CDR3 is CASSSSPGLHNSPLHF. The DNA of the CDR3 is TGTGCCAGCAGCTCCAGCCCGGGACTCCATAATTCACCCCTCCACTTT.

The chain carries TRBV27 and TRBJ2-2; no clear D gene. The CDR3 consists of 14 residues. The germline V gene encodes CDR1 MNHEY and CDR2 SMNVEV (reference sequence). Trimming took off 2 bases at V and 5 bases at J, with 9 bases between the two ends. CDR3 amino acids: CASSLRVITGELFF. In DNA, the CDR3 is TGTGCCAGCAGTTTACGGGTGATAACCGGGGAGCTGTTTTTT.

This clonotype has only a few counts. This rearrangement joins TRBV19 to TRBJ1-2, with D perhaps matching TRBD1 (6 bases). Deletions cut 6 bases from V and 2 bases from J, with 13 bases between. CDR3 length: 14 residues. Germline V gives CDR1 LNHDA, CDR2 SQIVND (reference sequence). CDR3 sequence (DNA): TGTGCCAGTAGACCGCCTAGGGGGAACTATGGCTACACCTTC. Protein: CASRPPRGNYGYTF.

This clonotype was observed many times. The rearrangement links TRBV12-3 or TRBV12-4 to TRBJ1-1; TRBD1 is a possible D gene (6 bases). This CDR3 comprises 14 residues. With 3 bases removed from V and 1 base from J, the gap between germline ends came to 9 bases. The CDR3 DNA reads as TGTGCCAGCAGTTTTAAACAGGGGAACACTGAAGCTTTCTTT. It translates to CASSFKQGNTEAFF.

This clonotype was counted only a few times. The rearrangement joins TRBV7-8 to TRBJ2-2; D possibly matches TRBD1 or TRBD2 (5 bases each). CDR3 length: 13 residues. Germline loops: CDR1 SGHVS, CDR2 FQNEAQ. The V and J ends lost 5 bases and 7 bases respectively, with 11 bases between them. The CDR3 DNA reads as TGTGCCAGCAGCACCGGGGCTTTCGGGGAGCTGTTTTTT. Translation gives CASSTGAFGELFF. Complete variable domain (other parts from reference TRBV7-8 and TRBJ2-2): GAGVSQSPRYKVAKRGQDVALRCDPISGHVSLFWYQQALGQGPEFLTYFQNEAQLDKSGLPSDRFFAERPEGSVSTLKIQRTQQEDSAVYLCASSTGAFGELFFGEGSRLTVL.

This clonotype was recorded at least ten times. The chain is built from TRBV7-2 and TRBJ1-1; D is undetermined. The CDR3 runs to 13 residues. Germline lookup yields CDR1 SGHTA and CDR2 FQGNSA. Trimming shortened V by 5 bases and J by 11 bases, and 18 bases separated the two germline ends. CDR3 sequence reads: CASSLRLDPGAFF. In DNA, the CDR3 is TGTGCCAGCAGCCTTAGACTGGATCCGGGGGCTTTCTTT.

This clonotype has just a few counts. The chain combines TRBV29-1 with TRBJ2-5; D may be TRBD2 (5 bases). The CDR3 runs to 10 residues. The germline V and J ends were trimmed by 4 bases and 12 bases, with 12 bases remaining between them. Germline CDR1 reads SQVTM; CDR2 reads ANQGSEA. The CDR3 here is CSVVRNGEYF. As DNA, the CDR3 is TGCAGCGTTGTGAGGAACGGGGAGTACTTC.

The gene calls are TRBV27 and TRBJ2-3; 14 nucleotides agree with TRBD2. V was pared by 5 bases and J by 5 bases, with 9 bases of the junction left unmatched. Germline V gives CDR1 MNHEY, CDR2 SMNVEV (reference sequence). The length of the CDR3 is 17 residues. CDR3 coding DNA: TGTGCCAGCAGTCTTCGACTAGCGGGAGGGCCGGGAGATACGCAGTATTTT. Translating gives CASSLRLAGGPGDTQYF.

This clonotype appeared many times. The V and J genes are TRBV14 and TRBJ2-7, with D unclear. Germline CDR1 is SGHDN and CDR2 is FVKESK. The V end lost 1 base, the J end lost 6 bases, and 10 bases lay between the germline ends. This CDR3 has 13 amino acids. As DNA, the CDR3 is TGTGCCAGCAGCCAAGCTCTCTACCCCGAGCAGTACTTC. Its protein product is CASSQALYPEQYF.

This clonotype was found a few times. The chain employs TRBV5-1 and TRBJ2-5; D may be TRBD2 (5 bases). In germline, CDR1 is SGHRS, CDR2 YFSETQ. V was trimmed by 1 base and J by 1 base, leaving 11 bases between them. The CDR3 loop spans 15 amino acids. DNA for the CDR3: TGCGCCAGCAGCTTGAATTCGAGGGTCCAAGAGACCCAGTACTTC. Translation: CASSLNSRVQETQYF. The full variable domain, with the rest looked up from reference TRBV5-1 and TRBJ2-5, is KAGVTQTPRYLIKTRGQQVTLSCSPISGHRSVSWYQQTPGQGLQFLFEYFSETQRNKGNFPGRFSGRQFSNSRSEMNVSTLELGDSALYLCASSLNSRVQETQYFGPGTRLLVL.

This clonotype was seen only a few times. The V and J genes are TRBV5-4 and TRBJ2-7, with 8 bases fitting TRBD2. V was clipped by 1 base and J by 2 bases; unmatched bases: 5. The CDR3 loop spans 15 amino acids. The germline CDR1 and CDR2 sequences are SGHNT and YYREEE (reference sequence). CDR3 sequence: CASSLSRTSPYEQYF. The DNA of the CDR3 is TGTGCCAGCAGCTTGTCCCGGACTAGCCCCTACGAGCAGTACTTC.

There are a few counts of this clonotype. The rearrangement joins TRBV11-2 to TRBJ1-1; 9 bases fit TRBD1. CDR3 length: 16 residues. J was trimmed by 4 bases and V by 6 bases; bases with no gene match: 12. CDR1 is SGHAT, CDR2 FQNNGV, per germline. The CDR3 region has the DNA TGTGCCAGCAGTTCCACAGGGGGCGAGAGGAGCACTGAAGCTTTCTTT. It specifies CASSSTGGERSTEAFF.

This clonotype has at least ten counts. The chain is built from TRBV20-1 and TRBJ2-7; D is uncertain. Germline CDR1 and CDR2: DFQATT and SNEGSKA (reference sequence). Trimming shortened V by 0 bases and J by 3 bases, and 6 bases separated the two germline ends. The CDR3 runs 12 residues. CDR3 protein: CSARDLDYEQYF. CDR3 DNA sequence: TGCAGTGCTAGAGATCTTGACTACGAGCAGTACTTC.

This clonotype showed up many times. The chain links TRBV7-2 to TRBJ2-6; D unclear. The CDR3 sequence is 12 residues long. Trimming removed 8 bases from V and 5 bases from J, with 7 bases in between. Germline lookup yields CDR1 SGHTA and CDR2 FQGNSA. Written as DNA, the CDR3 is TGTGCCAGCTCCCGGAGGGCCAACGTCCTGACTTTC. It specifies CASSRRANVLTF. The full variable domain, in which reference TRBV7-2 and TRBJ2-6 provide the parts outside the CDR3, is GAGVSQSPSNKVTEKGKDVELRCDPISGHTALYWYRQSLGQGLEFLIYFQGNSAPDKSGLPSDRFSAERTGGSVSTLTIQRTQQEDSAVYLCASSRRANVLTFGAGSRLTVL.

Ten or more counts support this clonotype. The rearrangement uses TRBV6-6 and TRBJ1-1; perhaps TRBD1 as D (6 bases). Germline loops: CDR1 MNHNY, CDR2 SVGAGI (reference sequence). The CDR3 covers 14 residues. The V and J ends lost 6 bases and 0 bases respectively, with 11 bases between them. CDR3 region: CASRRGGMNTEAFF. For the CDR3, the DNA is TGTGCCAGCAGACGTGGGGGCATGAACACTGAAGCTTTCTTT.

The chain couples TRBV11-2 to TRBJ2-3; no reliable D call. Between the trimmed V and J ends, which lost 4 bases and 2 bases, there was a span of 7 bases. CDR1 is SGHAT, CDR2 FQNNGV, per germline. The CDR3 is made up of 13 amino acids. Here the CDR3 DNA reads TGTGCCAGCAGCTCCCCGTCCACAGATACGCAGTATTTT. It translates to CASSSPSTDTQYF.

This clonotype was recorded a few times. V and J are TRBV4-3 and TRBJ2-1; no reliable D call. Germline V gene sequence: CDR1 LGHNA, CDR2 YSLEER. The CDR3 is made up of 14 amino acids. Trimming took 5 bases from V and 3 from J, leaving 11 bases between them. The CDR3 bases are TGCGCCAGCAGCGATAAACCAGACTACAATGAGCAGTTCTTC. This codes for CASSDKPDYNEQFF.

This sequence joins TRBV20-1 and TRBJ2-7; D is unresolved. Between the trimmed V and J ends, which lost 5 bases and 2 bases, there was a span of 4 bases. Germline CDR1 reads DFQATT; CDR2 reads SNEGSKA (reference sequence). The CDR3 spans 10 residues. DNA for the CDR3: TGCAGTGCTCCCGCCTACGAGCAGTACTTC. The encoded protein is CSAPAYEQYF.

This clonotype was recorded many times. The rearrangement uses TRBV7-8 and TRBJ1-1, with D uncertain. CDR1 is SGHVS and CDR2 is FQNEAQ in the germline V gene. The ends were cut back, 6 bases at V and 1 base at J, with 9 bases in the middle. This CDR3 has 13 amino acids. This CDR3 is CASREFQNTEAFF. Written as DNA, the CDR3 is TGTGCCAGCAGGGAATTTCAGAACACTGAAGCTTTCTTT.

This sequence joins TRBV7-9 and TRBJ2-7; D gene unclear. Germline-derived CDR1 and CDR2 are SEHNR and FQNEAQ (reference sequence). V was cut by 0 bases and J by 5 bases, with 8 bases left in between. This CDR3 is built from 13 residues. In DNA form, the CDR3 reads TGTGCCAGCAGCTTAGCCGGTCCCGACGAGCAGTACTTC. Encoded protein: CASSLAGPDEQYF.